These T cell receptor beta chains were read from a single sample in a study of T cells in Graves' hyperthyroidism and ophthalmopathy. TCRdb reprocessed the multiplex PCR reads with MiXCR, giving one entry per CDR3 protein. The top ten clones hold around 54% of a sample with 350,000 or so distinct CDR3 sequences, 18% of them seen once. Sequenced input: blood. These receptors originate from a woman aged 50 to 65 with Graves' hyperthyroidism. Each CDR3 is given with its conserved first and last residue. A D gene is named only where the DNA matches it firmly. The listing skips clone size in some rows; elsewhere it reads once, few, many or a size class.

DNA: TGTGCCAGCAGTCCGGACCGAAGAACTGAAGCTTTCTTT
CDR3: CASSPDRRTEAFF
size: few
V: TRBV6-2/TRBV6-3
length: 13
D: NA
J: TRBJ1-1

DNA: TGTGCCAGCAGCTTGAGGGCGGGGAGCACAGATACGCAGTATTTT
CDR3: CASSLRAGSTDTQYF
size: NA
V: TRBV7-3
length: 15
D: NA
J: TRBJ2-3

DNA: TGTGCCAGCATTAAGAGCATGAACACTGAAGCTTTCTTT
CDR3: CASIKSMNTEAFF
size: many
V: TRBV12-3/TRBV12-4
length: 13
D: NA
J: TRBJ1-1

DNA: TGTGCCAGCAGTTACGATCGAGAACTAGCCAAAAACATTCAGTACTTC
CDR3: CASSYDRELAKNIQYF
size: NA
V: TRBV6-5
length: 16
D: NA
J: TRBJ2-4

DNA: TGCAGCGCCGGCAGGCAGGGGGGCACCGGGGAGCTGTTTTTT
CDR3: CSAGRQGGTGELFF
size: NA
V: TRBV29-1
length: 14
D: NA
J: TRBJ2-2

DNA: TGTGCCAGCAGCTTCGGAGGTCCTGGAGATTCACCCCTCCACTTT
CDR3: CASSFGGPGDSPLHF
size: few
V: TRBV5-4
length: 15
D: NA
J: TRBJ1-6

DNA: TGTGCCAGCAGTGAAGGGATGGGGGAACCCTACTACGAGCAGTACTTC
CDR3: CASSEGMGEPYYEQYF
size: many
V: TRBV2
length: 16
D: NA
J: TRBJ2-7

DNA: TGTGCCACCGGAAGTGCTAGCGGGGGCTCCTACGAGCAGTACTTC
CDR3: CATGSASGGSYEQYF
size: NA
V: TRBV24-1
length: 15
D: TRBD2
J: TRBJ2-7

DNA: TGCAGCGTTGAATCACGACTGGGTAACTATGGCTACACCTTC
CDR3: CSVESRLGNYGYTF
size: NA
V: TRBV29-1
length: 14
D: NA
J: TRBJ1-2

DNA: TGTGCCTGGGCCTTCGGGACTCCTAAAGAGACCCAGTACTTC
CDR3: CAWAFGTPKETQYF
size: many
V: TRBV30
length: 14
D: NA
J: TRBJ2-5

DNA: TGTGCCAGCAGCCAAGATTTCGCCGGGGAGCTGTTTTTT
CDR3: CASSQDFAGELFF
size: NA
V: TRBV3-1
length: 13
D: NA
J: TRBJ2-2

DNA: TGTGCCAGCAGTTACCAGCGGGGAGATACGCAGTATTTT
CDR3: CASSYQRGDTQYF
size: few
V: TRBV6-5
length: 13
D: TRBD2
J: TRBJ2-3

DNA: TGCGCCAGCAGCTTGGGTAGCGGGGGGCCGGAGACCCAGTACTTC
CDR3: CASSLGSGGPETQYF
size: few
V: TRBV5-1
length: 15
D: TRBD2
J: TRBJ2-5

DNA: TGCGCCAGCAGCCAAGCGCGGGGATACGACACTGAAGCTTTCTTT
CDR3: CASSQARGYDTEAFF
size: NA
V: TRBV4-1
length: 15
D: NA
J: TRBJ1-1

DNA: TGTGCCAGCAGTTTATCGGCCCCGGCCTACGAGCAGTACTTC
CDR3: CASSLSAPAYEQYF
size: many
V: TRBV27
length: 14
D: NA
J: TRBJ2-7

DNA: TGTGCCAGCAGCTTCAGTGGAGCTGGAAACACCATATATTTT
CDR3: CASSFSGAGNTIYF
size: NA
V: TRBV11-3
length: 14
D: NA
J: TRBJ1-3

DNA: TGCAGTGCCATGGGTGGGGGACCTAATCAGCCCCAGCATTTT
CDR3: CSAMGGGPNQPQHF
size: few
V: TRBV20-1
length: 14
D: NA
J: TRBJ1-5

DNA: TGTGCCAGCAACCCCCCAGGGATTAATACGCAGTATTTT
CDR3: CASNPPGINTQYF
size: few
V: TRBV6-1
length: 13
D: NA
J: TRBJ2-3

DNA: TGCGCCAGCAGCCAGACAGGGAACCAAGAGACCCAGTACTTC
CDR3: CASSQTGNQETQYF
size: NA
V: TRBV5-1
length: 14
D: TRBD1
J: TRBJ2-5

DNA: TGTGCCAGCAGTTTCAGGGGTGAAAAACTGTTTTTT
CDR3: CASSFRGEKLFF
size: NA
V: TRBV12-3/TRBV12-4
length: 12
D: NA
J: TRBJ1-4

DNA: TGTGCCAGCAGTTACGGGGGGCCGAGCACAGATACGCAGTATTTT
CDR3: CASSYGGPSTDTQYF
size: NA
V: TRBV27
length: 15
D: NA
J: TRBJ2-3

DNA: TGTGCCTGGAGGACCAAGCTAGCGGAGCACACAGATACGCAGTATTTT
CDR3: CAWRTKLAEHTDTQYF
size: many
V: TRBV30
length: 16
D: TRBD2
J: TRBJ2-3

DNA: TGTGCCAGCAGCTTACGGGCAGGGGGCGAAGAAAAACTGTTTTTT
CDR3: CASSLRAGGEEKLFF
size: NA
V: TRBV11-2
length: 15
D: TRBD1
J: TRBJ1-4

DNA: TGTGCCAGCAGCTTATTTGATACCCCGAACGAGCAGTACTTC
CDR3: CASSLFDTPNEQYF
size: many
V: TRBV7-9
length: 14
D: NA
J: TRBJ2-7

DNA: TGTGCCAGCAGCTTAAAATGGGGACAGGGGGCAGGAGGGGACACCGGGGAGCTGTTTTTT
CDR3: CASSLKWGQGAGGDTGELFF
size: NA
V: TRBV11-2
length: 20
D: TRBD1
J: TRBJ2-2

DNA: TGTGCCTGGAGTGGCCTTGGACTAGCGGGGAATGAGCAGTTCTTC
CDR3: CAWSGLGLAGNEQFF
size: many
V: TRBV30
length: 15
D: TRBD2
J: TRBJ2-1

DNA: TGTGCCAGCAGTTACTCTCTGGAAAATACGCAGTATTTT
CDR3: CASSYSLENTQYF
size: NA
V: TRBV6-2/TRBV6-3
length: 13
D: NA
J: TRBJ2-3

DNA: TGTGCCAGCGCCGGGCATGGAGAGGTCTACGAGCAGTACTTC
CDR3: CASAGHGEVYEQYF
size: NA
V: TRBV12-3/TRBV12-4
length: 14
D: NA
J: TRBJ2-7

DNA: TGTGCCAGCCGGGACAGGGCCATCGCGGAGACCCAGTACTTC
CDR3: CASRDRAIAETQYF
size: many
V: TRBV10-3
length: 14
D: TRBD1
J: TRBJ2-5

DNA: TGTGCCAGCAGTTATAGGGGTGGGCCCGGGGACACCGGGGAGCTGTTTTTT
CDR3: CASSYRGGPGDTGELFF
size: NA
V: TRBV6-5
length: 17
D: NA
J: TRBJ2-2

DNA: TGCAGTGCTAGGACAGGGGGCACCGGGGAGCTGTTTTTT
CDR3: CSARTGGTGELFF
size: many
V: TRBV20-1
length: 13
D: TRBD1
J: TRBJ2-2

DNA: TGTGCCAGCAGAAAACAGGTGTATAATTCACCCCTCCACTTT
CDR3: CASRKQVYNSPLHF
size: NA
V: TRBV7-8
length: 14
D: NA
J: TRBJ1-6

DNA: TGTGCCAGCACCAGGGAGGGGAACACCGGGGAGCTGTTTTTT
CDR3: CASTREGNTGELFF
size: few
V: TRBV12-3/TRBV12-4
length: 14
D: TRBD2
J: TRBJ2-2

DNA: TGTGCCAGCACTTTCGACGGACAAGAGACCCAGTACTTC
CDR3: CASTFDGQETQYF
size: many
V: TRBV2
length: 13
D: NA
J: TRBJ2-5

DNA: TGCAGTGCTAGAGAGGGGGCTAGCTACGAGCAGTACTTC
CDR3: CSAREGASYEQYF
size: NA
V: TRBV20-1
length: 13
D: NA
J: TRBJ2-7

DNA: TGCGCCAGCAGCGGTAGCGGGATCTCCTACAATGAGCAGTTCTTC
CDR3: CASSGSGISYNEQFF
size: many
V: TRBV5-1
length: 15
D: TRBD2
J: TRBJ2-1

DNA: TGCGCCAGAGACAGGGAGGATACGCAGTATTTT
CDR3: CARDREDTQYF
size: NA
V: TRBV10-1
length: 11
D: TRBD1
J: TRBJ2-3